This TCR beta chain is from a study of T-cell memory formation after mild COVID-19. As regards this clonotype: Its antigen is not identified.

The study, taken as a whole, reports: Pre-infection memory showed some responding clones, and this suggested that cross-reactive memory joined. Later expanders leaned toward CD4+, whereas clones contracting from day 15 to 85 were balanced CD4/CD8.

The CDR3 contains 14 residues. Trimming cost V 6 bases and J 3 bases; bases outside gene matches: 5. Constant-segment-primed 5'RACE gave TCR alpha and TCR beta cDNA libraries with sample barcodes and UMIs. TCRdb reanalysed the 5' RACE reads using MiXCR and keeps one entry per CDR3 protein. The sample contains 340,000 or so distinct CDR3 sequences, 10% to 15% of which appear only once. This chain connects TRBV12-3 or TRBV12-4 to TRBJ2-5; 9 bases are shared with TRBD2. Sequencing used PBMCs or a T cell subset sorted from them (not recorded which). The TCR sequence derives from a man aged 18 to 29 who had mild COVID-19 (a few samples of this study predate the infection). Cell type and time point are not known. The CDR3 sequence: CASRASGRKETQYF. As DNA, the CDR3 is TGTGCCAGCAGGGCGAGCGGGAGGAAAGAGACCCAGTACTTC.